The 14 T cell receptor beta chains below all came from one sample that was sequenced in a study of CD8 T cells in ankylosing spondylitis. TCRdb independently ran MiXCR on the 5' RACE reads; one entry per CDR3 protein. The sample shows around 120,000 distinct CDR3 sequences, approximately 14% of them seen only once. Sequencing was performed on blood, either unsorted or a sorted T cell fraction (not recorded which). All receptors come from a female donor with ankylosing spondylitis or in good health (not recorded which).

The chain joins TRBV12-3 or TRBV12-4 to TRBJ2-1; D is unresolved. V was trimmed by 4 bases and J by 5 bases, leaving 6 bases between them. This CDR3 has 12 residues. DNA of the CDR3: TGTGCCAGCAGTTCCTATAACAATGAGCAGTTCTTC. Its translation: CASSSYNNEQFF.

The chain is built from TRBV10-3 and TRBJ2-6; the match to TRBD2 covers 7 bases. CDR1 ENHRY and CDR2 SYGVKD come from the germline V gene. The CDR3 extends over 17 amino acids. The V segment lost 6 bases and the J segment 2 bases; nucleotides outside the gene matches: 10. CDR3: CAIRGGDDGPGANVLTF. CDR3 in DNA: TGTGCCATCAGGGGAGGGGACGATGGACCTGGGGCCAACGTCCTGACTTTC.

This clonotype has at least ten counts. The chain recombines TRBV20-1 with TRBJ1-2; D is unclear. Between the trimmed V and J ends, which lost 2 bases and 0 bases, there was a span of 13 bases. The CDR3 has 15 amino acids. The germline V gene has CDR1 DFQATT and CDR2 SNEGSKA (reference sequence). CDR3 sequence (DNA): TGCAGTGCTAGACCTTCGGATGTCCCTAACTATGGCTACACCTTC. This translates into CSARPSDVPNYGYTF.

The table lists this clonotype with many counts. V usage is TRBV28 and J usage is TRBJ2-5; TRBD2 might be the D (6 bases). V lost 6 bases and J lost 3, with 17 bases in between. The CDR3 is 15 amino acids. Per the germline V gene, CDR1 is MDHEN and CDR2 is SYDVKM. The CDR3 DNA reads as TGTGCCAGCAGCCTTCAATCTAGCGAAGAAGAGACCCAGTACTTC. As protein: CASSLQSSEEETQYF.

This clonotype occurred many times. This chain links TRBV7-3 with TRBJ1-6; possible D gene TRBD1, 5 bases. V dropped 0 bases and J dropped 10 bases, with 13 bases sitting between them. This CDR3 region has 15 residues. Germline V gene data show CDR1 as SGHTA and CDR2 as FQGTGA. CDR3 in DNA: TGTGCCAGCAGCTTAACCGGGACTCGAGAATCACCCCTCCACTTT. This encodes CASSLTGTRESPLHF.

In this sample, this clonotype turned up a few times. This chain connects TRBV29-1 to TRBJ2-7; TRBD2 matches 10 bases. The junction had 4 bases not matched to a gene; V was cut back by 5 bases and J by 3 bases. This CDR3 comprises 13 residues. Germline CDR1 SQVTM, CDR2 ANQGSEA. This CDR3 is CSVLSSGGYEQYF. The CDR3 coding sequence is TGCAGCGTTTTATCTAGCGGGGGCTACGAGCAGTACTTC.

In the case of this clonotype: One end of the junction is discordant with germline, which a read error may explain. The rearrangement links TRBV4-1 to TRBJ1-5, with TRBD1 matching 7 bases. The CDR3 extends over 20 amino acids. Germline CDR1 is MGHRA and CDR2 is YSYEKL. CDR3 nucleotides: TGTGCCAGCGGCCCCCGGGCCCTCTACCAAACAGGGGTTAGGGGTGGGGCCCAGCATTTT. Translating gives CASGPRALYQTGVRGGAQHF.

The sample holds many counts of this clonotype. The chain uses TRBV20-1 and TRBJ2-5; D might be TRBD1 (6 bases). Germline V CDR1 and CDR2: DFQATT, SNEGSKA (reference sequence). The CDR3 extends over 14 amino acids. Trimming removed 0 bases from V and 3 bases from J, with 11 bases in between. The chain's CDR3 is CSARDPWTEETQYF. The CDR3 DNA reads as TGCAGTGCTAGAGATCCATGGACAGAAGAGACCCAGTACTTC.

This clonotype has just a few counts. The chain couples TRBV20-1 to TRBJ2-3, with 7 positions matching TRBD2. J was trimmed by 4 bases and V by 1 base; bases with no gene match: 5. Germline lookup yields CDR1 DFQATT and CDR2 SNEGSKA (reference sequence). The CDR3 spans 14 residues. Here the CDR3 reads CSARVGGSADTQYF. The CDR3 DNA is TGCAGTGCTAGAGTCGGCGGGAGCGCAGATACGCAGTATTTT.

CDR3 region: CASSVYGQVAYNEQFF. CDR3 DNA sequence: TGCGCCAGCAGCGTCTACGGGCAGGTCGCCTACAATGAGCAGTTCTTC. This chain connects TRBV5-1 to TRBJ2-1; unclear D gene. This CDR3 has 16 residues. Trimming took 4 bases from V and 2 from J, leaving 16 bases between them. The germline CDR1 and CDR2 sequences are SGHRS and YFSETQ.

The table lists this clonotype with many counts. J is TRBJ1-1 and V is TRBV20-1; D is undetermined. The germline gives CDR1 DFQATT, CDR2 SNEGSKA (reference sequence). Trimming left V 0 bases short and J 2 bases short, with 13 bases between. CDR3 size: 15 residues. CDR3 nucleotide sequence: TGCAGTGCTAGAGATTATCTACATACAAACACTGAAGCTTTCTTT. Protein sequence: CSARDYLHTNTEAFF.

This clonotype was seen more than once but under ten times. The chain joins TRBV11-2 to TRBJ2-7, with D possibly TRBD2 on 6 matching bases. Germline values: CDR1 SGHAT, CDR2 FQNNGV. Trimming took off 4 bases at V and 2 bases at J, with 12 bases between the two ends. The CDR3 length is 14 residues. CDR3 region: CASSSGLKTYEQYF. The CDR3 DNA is TGTGCCAGCAGCTCGGGACTGAAAACCTACGAGCAGTACTTC.

The V gene is TRBV5-4, the J gene TRBJ2-7; TRBD1 aligns across 9 bases. The CDR3 has 14 residues. In germline, CDR1 is SGHNT, CDR2 YYREEE (reference sequence). Trimming took 4 bases from V and 1 from J; bases not matched to a gene: 3. Written as DNA, the CDR3 is TGTGCCAGCAGCATAGGACAGGGGTCCTACGAGCAGTACTTC. It codes for CASSIGQGSYEQYF. Complete variable domain (other parts from reference TRBV5-4 and TRBJ2-7): ETGVTQSPTHLIKTRGQQVTLRCSSQSGHNTVSWYQQALGQGPQFIFQYYREEENGRGNFPPRFSGLQFPNYSSELNVNALELDDSALYLCASSIGQGSYEQYFGPGTRLTVT.

This clonotype was found many times. The chain combines TRBV29-1 with TRBJ2-7; D might be TRBD1 or TRBD2, each matching 6 bases. The CDR3 runs to 14 residues. Trimming shortened V by 1 base and J by 2 bases, and 12 bases separated the two germline ends. Germline V gene data show CDR1 as SQVTM and CDR2 as ANQGSEA. The CDR3 sequence: CSVEGGAGTYEQYF. Here the CDR3 DNA reads TGCAGCGTTGAAGGGGGGGCAGGAACCTACGAGCAGTACTTC.